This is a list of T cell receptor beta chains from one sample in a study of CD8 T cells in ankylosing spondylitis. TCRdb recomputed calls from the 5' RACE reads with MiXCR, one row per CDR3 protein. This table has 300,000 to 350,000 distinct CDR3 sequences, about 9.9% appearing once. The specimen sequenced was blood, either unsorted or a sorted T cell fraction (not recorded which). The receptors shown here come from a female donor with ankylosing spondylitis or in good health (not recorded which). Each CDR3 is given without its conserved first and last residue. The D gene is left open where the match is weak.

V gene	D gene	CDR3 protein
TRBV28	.	ASSLTGVQPQH
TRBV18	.	ASSPTGTPGTEAF
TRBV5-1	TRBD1	ASSFPDRDYEQY
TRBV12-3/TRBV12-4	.	ASSLVPPGTNSPLH
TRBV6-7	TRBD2	ASSSNLTSGSSNEQF
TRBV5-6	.	ASSAGANVLT
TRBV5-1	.	ASSRVGDKADTQY
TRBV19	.	ASKDQAGSYEQY
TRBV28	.	ASSGGRRSYEQY
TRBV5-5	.	ASSLNSENTEAF
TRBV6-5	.	ASSLSRTGTDTQY
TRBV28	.	ASNPPVYNEQF
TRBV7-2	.	ASSPDNQETQY